This T cell receptor (beta chain) was observed in a study of human T cells and chemical hapten exposure. Trimming cost V 5 bases and J 3 bases, with 17 bases left between them. Germline V gene sequence: CDR1 MNHNY, CDR2 SVGAGI (reference sequence). The CDR3 loop spans 16 amino acids. Time point indicated: pre-sensitization, week 0. The sample's treatment: therapeutic diphenylcyclopropenone sensitization with weekly scalp DPC. Using its own MiXCR run on the RACE reads, TCRdb lists one record per CDR3 protein. This table has around 42,000 distinct CDR3 sequences, over 10% appearing once. The chain is built from TRBV6-6 and TRBJ1-5, with D hard to call. Sample: whole blood, taken in connection with sensitization to the hapten diphenylcyclopropenone (DPC). This TCR came from a woman in her twenties or thirties with alopecia areata. Some clones in this sample may be carry-over from other donors' samples. CDR3 sequence: CASSLFNKDPNQPQHF. In DNA, the CDR3 is TGTGCCAGCAGTCTGTTCAACAAGGACCCCAATCAGCCCCAGCATTTT.